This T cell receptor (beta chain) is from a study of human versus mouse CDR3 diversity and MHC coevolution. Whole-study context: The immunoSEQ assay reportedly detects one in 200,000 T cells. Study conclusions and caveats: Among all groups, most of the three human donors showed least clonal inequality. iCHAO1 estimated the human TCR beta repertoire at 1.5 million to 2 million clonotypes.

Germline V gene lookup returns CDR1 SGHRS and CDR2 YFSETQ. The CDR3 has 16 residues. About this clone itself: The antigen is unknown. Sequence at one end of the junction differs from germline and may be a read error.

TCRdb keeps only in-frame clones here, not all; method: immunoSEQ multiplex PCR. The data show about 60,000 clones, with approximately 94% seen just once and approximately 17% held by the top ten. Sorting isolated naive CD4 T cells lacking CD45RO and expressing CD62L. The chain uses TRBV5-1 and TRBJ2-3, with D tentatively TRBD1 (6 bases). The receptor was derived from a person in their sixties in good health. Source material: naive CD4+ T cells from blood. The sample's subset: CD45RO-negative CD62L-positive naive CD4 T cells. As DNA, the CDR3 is TGCACCAGCAGCTACTACGGGACACAAAGCACAGATACGCAGTATTTT. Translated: CTSSYYGTQSTDTQYF.